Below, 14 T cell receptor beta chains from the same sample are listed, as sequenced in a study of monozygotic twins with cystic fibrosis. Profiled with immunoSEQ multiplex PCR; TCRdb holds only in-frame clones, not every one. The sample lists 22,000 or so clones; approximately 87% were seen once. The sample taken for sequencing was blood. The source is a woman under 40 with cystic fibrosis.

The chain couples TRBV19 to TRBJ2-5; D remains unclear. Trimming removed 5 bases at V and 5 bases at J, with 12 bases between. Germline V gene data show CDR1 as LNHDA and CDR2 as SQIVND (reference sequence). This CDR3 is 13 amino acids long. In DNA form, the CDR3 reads TGTGCCAGTAGTTTTCAGATTCGGGAGACCCAGTACTTC. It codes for CASSFQIRETQYF.

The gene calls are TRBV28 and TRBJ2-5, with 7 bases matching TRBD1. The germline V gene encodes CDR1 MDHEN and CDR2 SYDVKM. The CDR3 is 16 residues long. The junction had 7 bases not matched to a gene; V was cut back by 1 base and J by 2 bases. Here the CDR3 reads CASSLSLEGAQETQYF. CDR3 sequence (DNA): TGTGCCAGCAGTTTATCCCTAGAGGGGGCTCAAGAGACCCAGTACTTC.

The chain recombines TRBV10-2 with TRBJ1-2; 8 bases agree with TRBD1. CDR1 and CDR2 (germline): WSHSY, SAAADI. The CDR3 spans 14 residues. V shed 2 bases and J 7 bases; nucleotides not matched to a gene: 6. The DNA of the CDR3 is TGCGCCAGCAGTGAGGGCAGGGGGCCTGGTGGCTACACCTTC. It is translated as CASSEGRGPGGYTF.

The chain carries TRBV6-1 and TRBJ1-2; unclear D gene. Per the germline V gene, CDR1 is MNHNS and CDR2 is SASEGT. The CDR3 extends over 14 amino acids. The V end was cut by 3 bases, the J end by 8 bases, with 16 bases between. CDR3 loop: CASSEGSLLKGYTF. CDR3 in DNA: TGTGCCAGCAGTGAGGGATCCCTGTTGAAAGGCTACACCTTC.

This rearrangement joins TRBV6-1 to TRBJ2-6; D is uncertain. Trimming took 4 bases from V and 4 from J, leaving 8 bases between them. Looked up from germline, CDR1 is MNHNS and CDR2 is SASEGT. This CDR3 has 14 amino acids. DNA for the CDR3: TGTGCCAGCAGTGGTAGTGGGGGGGCCAACGTCCTGACTTTC. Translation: CASSGSGGANVLTF.

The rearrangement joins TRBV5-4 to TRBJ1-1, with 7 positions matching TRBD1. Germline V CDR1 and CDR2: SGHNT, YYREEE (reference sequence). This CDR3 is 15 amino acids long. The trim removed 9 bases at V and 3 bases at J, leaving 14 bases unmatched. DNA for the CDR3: TGTGCCACCCTGAACCCACGGGACAGATACACTGAAGCTTTCTTT. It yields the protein CATLNPRDRYTEAFF. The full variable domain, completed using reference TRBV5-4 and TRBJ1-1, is ETGVTQSPTHLIKTRGQQVTLRCSSQSGHNTVSWYQQALGQGPQFIFQYYREEENGRGNFPPRFSGLQFPNYSSELNVNALELDDSALYLCATLNPRDRYTEAFFGQGTRLTVV.

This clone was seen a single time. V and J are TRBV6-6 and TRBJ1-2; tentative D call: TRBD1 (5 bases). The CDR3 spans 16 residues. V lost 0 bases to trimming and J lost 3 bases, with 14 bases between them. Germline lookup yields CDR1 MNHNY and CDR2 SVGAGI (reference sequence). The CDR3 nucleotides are TGTGCCAGCAGTTACTCTAGAAAAGGGACGGACTATGGCTACACCTTC. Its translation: CASSYSRKGTDYGYTF.

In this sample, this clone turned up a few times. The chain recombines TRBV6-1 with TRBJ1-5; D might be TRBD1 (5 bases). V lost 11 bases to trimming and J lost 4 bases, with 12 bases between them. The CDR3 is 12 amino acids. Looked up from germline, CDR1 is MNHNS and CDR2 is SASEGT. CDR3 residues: CAPVTGNQPQHF. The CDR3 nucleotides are TGTGCCCCCGTTACAGGTAATCAGCCCCAGCATTTT.

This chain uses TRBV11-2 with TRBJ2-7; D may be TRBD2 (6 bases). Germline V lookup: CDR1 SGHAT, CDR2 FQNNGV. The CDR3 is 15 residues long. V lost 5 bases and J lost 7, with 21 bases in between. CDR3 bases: TGTGCCAGCAGCCCTATCCGGGGGAAGGCGGGTGAGCAGTACTTC. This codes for CASSPIRGKAGEQYF.

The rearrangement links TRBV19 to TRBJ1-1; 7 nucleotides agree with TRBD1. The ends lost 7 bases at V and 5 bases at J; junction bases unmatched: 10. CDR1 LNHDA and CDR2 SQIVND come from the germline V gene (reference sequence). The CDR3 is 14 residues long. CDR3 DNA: TGTGCCAGTACCTTCCGGAGACAGGGAACTGAAGCTTTCTTT. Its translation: CASTFRRQGTEAFF.

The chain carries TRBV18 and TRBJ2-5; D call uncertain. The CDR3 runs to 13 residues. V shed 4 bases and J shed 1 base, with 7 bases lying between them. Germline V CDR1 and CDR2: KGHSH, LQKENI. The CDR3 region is CASSQTVQETQYF. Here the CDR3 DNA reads TGTGCCAGCTCACAAACAGTCCAAGAGACCCAGTACTTC.

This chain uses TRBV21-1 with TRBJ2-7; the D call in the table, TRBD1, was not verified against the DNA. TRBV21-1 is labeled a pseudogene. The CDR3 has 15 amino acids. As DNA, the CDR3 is TGTGCCAGCAGCAAGGAGGACAGGGAAGCCTACGAGCAGTACTTC. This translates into CASSKEDREAYEQYF.

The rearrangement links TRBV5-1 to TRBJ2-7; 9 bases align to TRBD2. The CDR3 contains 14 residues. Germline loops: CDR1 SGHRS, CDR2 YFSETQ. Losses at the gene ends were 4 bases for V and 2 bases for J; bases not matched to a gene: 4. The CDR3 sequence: CASSTQRGAYEQYF. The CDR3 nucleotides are TGCGCCAGCAGCACCCAGCGGGGGGCCTACGAGCAGTACTTC.

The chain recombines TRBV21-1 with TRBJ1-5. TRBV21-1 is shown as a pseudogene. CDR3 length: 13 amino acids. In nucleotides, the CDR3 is TGTGCCAGCACAGGGAGACCGGGTCAGCCCCAGCATTTT. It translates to CASTGRPGQPQHF.